The 20 T cell receptor beta chains reported below all come from one sample, sequenced in a study of response to subunit inactivated influenza vaccine. TCRdb called the RT-PCR reads again in MiXCR, with one record for every CDR3 protein. Among 630,000 or so distinct CDR3 sequences listed, 15% to 19% were seen once. Sequenced material: PBMCs from blood, taken 11 to 12 days after vaccination. Receptors were obtained from a man aged 50-60 years who received an inactivated influenza vaccine.

This clonotype was observed a handful of times. This sequence joins TRBV4-2 and TRBJ2-2; D remains ambiguous. Germline CDR1 and CDR2: LGHNA and YNFKEQ. This CDR3 has 15 amino acids. V was pared by 0 bases and J by 5 bases, with 10 bases between. CDR3 nucleotides: TGTGCCAGCAGCCAAGATTTTGAAGCTACCGGGGAGCTGTTTTTT. Amino acid sequence: CASSQDFEATGELFF.

This clonotype was counted between two and nine times. V gene TRBV6-1 combines with J gene TRBJ2-1; D remains ambiguous. The germline V and J ends were trimmed by 3 bases and 5 bases, with 8 bases remaining between them. This CDR3 has 13 amino acids. CDR1 and CDR2 (germline): MNHNS, SASEGT. The CDR3 protein is CASSDWQNNEQFF. The CDR3 nucleotides are TGTGCCAGCAGTGATTGGCAAAACAATGAGCAGTTCTTC.

This clonotype has a handful of counts. The chain joins TRBV24-1 to TRBJ2-3, with D unresolved. V was shortened by 2 bases and J by 2 bases, with 4 bases between the two germline ends. This CDR3 has 13 residues. Germline V lookup: CDR1 KGHDR, CDR2 SFDVKD. The CDR3 region is CATSDYVTDTQYF. CDR3 DNA: TGTGCCACCAGTGATTACGTCACAGATACGCAGTATTTT.

V is TRBV6-1 and J is TRBJ2-1; 10 bases fit TRBD2. There are 13 residues in the CDR3. Trimming at V came to 7 bases and at J to 6 bases, leaving 3 bases not matched to a gene. Looked up from germline, CDR1 is MNHNS and CDR2 is SASEGT. In DNA form, the CDR3 reads TGTGCCAGCACACTAGCGGGAAGCAATGAGCAGTTCTTC. This codes for CASTLAGSNEQFF.

The rearrangement uses TRBV6-1 and TRBJ1-5; possible D gene TRBD1, 5 bases. This CDR3 contains 15 residues. V shed 4 bases and J shed 2 bases, with 12 bases lying between them. The germline CDR1 and CDR2 sequences are MNHNS and SASEGT. CDR3 sequence: CASSAGDHGNQPQHF. The CDR3 DNA reads as TGTGCCAGCAGTGCGGGGGATCACGGCAATCAGCCCCAGCATTTT.

The rearrangement links TRBV5-1 to TRBJ1-1; unclear D gene. Deletions cut 0 bases from V and 2 bases from J, with 14 bases between. CDR1 is SGHRS, CDR2 YFSETQ, per germline. The CDR3 consists of 16 residues. DNA for the CDR3: TGCGCCAGCAGCTTGGTGGGGTCCAGATTTAACACTGAAGCTTTCTTT. It yields the protein CASSLVGSRFNTEAFF.

The rearrangement joins TRBV7-9 to TRBJ2-1, with TRBD1 as a possible D gene (6 bases). Germline CDR1 and CDR2: SEHNR and FQNEAQ (reference sequence). The CDR3 is 13 amino acids. Between the trimmed V and J ends, which lost 5 bases and 9 bases, there was a span of 14 bases. CDR3 loop: CASSPFGQIEQFF. The CDR3 DNA sequence: TGTGCCAGCAGCCCGTTCGGACAGATTGAGCAGTTCTTC. Full variable domain (rest looked up from reference TRBV7-9 and TRBJ2-1): DTGVSQNPRHKITKRGQNVTFRCDPISEHNRLYWYRQTLGQGPEFLTYFQNEAQLEKSRLLSDRFSAERPKGSFSTLEIQRTEQGDSAMYLCASSPFGQIEQFFGPGTRLTVL.

This sequence joins TRBV7-2 and TRBJ1-4, with D possibly matching TRBD1 (5 bases). This CDR3 has 14 amino acids. Germline V gene sequence: CDR1 SGHTA, CDR2 FQGNSA. V lost 1 base, J lost 8 bases, and 11 bases lay in between. The CDR3 DNA sequence: TGTGCCAGCAGCTTAGGGGTGGGGGAGGAAAAACTGTTTTTT. It encodes CASSLGVGEEKLFF.

This clonotype was observed a few times. V is TRBV29-1 and J is TRBJ2-2, with 12 bases lining up with TRBD2. J was trimmed by 6 bases and V by 5 bases; bases with no gene match: 4. The germline V gene encodes CDR1 SQVTM and CDR2 ANQGSEA. This CDR3 contains 14 residues. Written as DNA, the CDR3 is TGCAGCGTTCCTAGCGGGAGGGCCCCCGGGGAGCTGTTTTTT. Its protein is CSVPSGRAPGELFF.

This clonotype was observed a few times. V gene TRBV11-2 combines with J gene TRBJ1-1; D is undetermined. Trimming left V 3 bases short and J 1 base short, with 12 bases between. The CDR3 sequence is 15 residues long. In germline, CDR1 is SGHAT, CDR2 FQNNGV. CDR3: CASSFLSHGNTEAFF. DNA for the CDR3: TGTGCCAGCAGCTTCTTGAGTCACGGGAACACTGAAGCTTTCTTT.

This chain uses TRBV12-3 or TRBV12-4 with TRBJ2-1; TRBD2 is a possible D gene (8 bases). This CDR3 contains 16 residues. Trimming removed 3 bases at V and 0 bases at J, with 12 bases between. The CDR3 sequence: CASSFGRDSSYNEQFF. In DNA form, the CDR3 reads TGTGCCAGCAGTTTCGGGAGGGACAGCTCCTACAATGAGCAGTTCTTC.

J is TRBJ2-1 and V is TRBV28; D may be TRBD2 (6 bases). Trimming took off 5 bases at V and 0 bases at J, with 14 bases between the two ends. CDR1 and CDR2 (germline): MDHEN, SYDVKM. This CDR3 spans 16 amino acids. The CDR3 region has the DNA TGTGCCAGCAGTCGATTAGCGGAGAGCTCCTACAATGAGCAGTTCTTC. It is translated as CASSRLAESSYNEQFF.

This clonotype was seen many times. The V call is TRBV27, the J call TRBJ2-1; possibly TRBD2 for D (6 bases). The CDR3 sequence is 15 residues long. V shed 3 bases and J shed 0 bases, with 9 bases lying between them. The V gene's germline CDR1 is MNHEY and CDR2 SMNVEV (reference sequence). CDR3 coding DNA: TGTGCCAGCAGTTTTGGGGGGAGCTCCTACAATGAGCAGTTCTTC. Encoded protein: CASSFGGSSYNEQFF.

This clonotype has more than one count but fewer than ten. This chain uses TRBV7-3 with TRBJ2-5, with a possible D match to TRBD2 (7 bases). Trimming pared 4 bases from V and 5 bases from J, leaving 11 bases between. Germline values: CDR1 SGHTA, CDR2 FQGTGA. This CDR3 comprises 13 residues. For the CDR3, the DNA is TGTGCCAGCAGCTGGACTAGGGGGGAGACCCAGTACTTC. Encoded protein: CASSWTRGETQYF.

In this sample, this clonotype turned up a few times. This chain links TRBV20-1 with TRBJ2-5, with TRBD2 identical over 9 bases. Germline V gene lookup returns CDR1 DFQATT and CDR2 SNEGSKA (reference sequence). The CDR3 totals 19 residues. J was trimmed by 4 bases and V by 3 bases; bases with no gene match: 21. CDR3 amino acids: CSARPGPGVREGLSETQYF. Here the CDR3 DNA reads TGCAGTGCTAGGCCCGGGCCGGGTGTGCGGGAGGGCCTTTCAGAGACCCAGTACTTC.

The chain recombines TRBV4-1 with TRBJ1-1; tentatively, D is TRBD1 (6 bases). This CDR3 comprises 14 residues. V shed 3 bases and J shed 2 bases, with 10 bases lying between them. The germline V gene has CDR1 MGHRA and CDR2 YSYEKL. The CDR3 bases are TGCGCCAGCAGCCACGGGGGGGGCAACACTGAAGCTTTCTTT. It codes for CASSHGGGNTEAFF.

The CDR3 region is CASGRDLSNQPQHF. DNA for the CDR3: TGTGCCAGCGGGAGAGACTTAAGCAATCAGCCCCAGCATTTT. The gene calls are TRBV6-1 and TRBJ1-5; D call uncertain. The CDR3 length is 14 residues. From germline, CDR1 is MNHNS and CDR2 SASEGT. V lost 8 bases and J 1 base, leaving 12 bases between the germline ends.

This clonotype was observed a few times. The chain recombines TRBV7-9 with TRBJ2-1; D is uncertain. The CDR3 runs to 16 residues. Germline V CDR1 and CDR2: SEHNR, FQNEAQ (reference sequence). The V and J ends lost 5 bases and 2 bases respectively, with 16 bases between them. CDR3 amino acids: CASSPRVGGTYNEQFF. The CDR3 nucleotides are TGTGCCAGCAGCCCAAGGGTTGGTGGGACCTACAATGAGCAGTTCTTC.

This clonotype was found a few times. The chain links TRBV7-8 to TRBJ1-1; the match to TRBD1 covers 7 bases. CDR1 and CDR2 from the germline V gene are SGHVS and FQNEAQ. J was trimmed by 5 bases and V by 2 bases; bases with no gene match: 8. This CDR3 has 15 amino acids. CDR3 DNA sequence: TGTGCCAGCAGCTTATTAGGAATCAGGGGGACTGAAGCTTTCTTT. Its protein is CASSLLGIRGTEAFF. Drawing the rest from reference TRBV7-8 and TRBJ1-1, the complete variable domain is GAGVSQSPRYKVAKRGQDVALRCDPISGHVSLFWYQQALGQGPEFLTYFQNEAQLDKSGLPSDRFFAERPEGSVSTLKIQRTQQEDSAVYLCASSLLGIRGTEAFFGQGTRLTVV.

This clonotype was detected a few times. This chain connects TRBV12-3 or TRBV12-4 to TRBJ1-4; D ambiguous. This CDR3 has 15 amino acids. Deletions cut 0 bases from V and 5 bases from J, with 10 bases between. The CDR3 region is CASSLAFLENEKLFF. CDR3 sequence (DNA): TGTGCCAGCAGTTTAGCCTTTCTAGAGAATGAAAAACTGTTTTTT.